Below, one T cell receptor (beta chain) is given with its context. Its antigen specificity is not known. No much larger clonotype is one base removed from it; base qualities were not supplied. The CDR3 measures 15 amino acids from cysteine to phenylalanine. Only the CDR3 portion is preserved as DNA: 45 bases, with reading frame beginning at the first base. From the germline V gene, CDR1 is ENHRY and CDR2 is SYGVKD. V is reduced by 3 bases and J by 5 bases, leaving a spacing of 16 bases between them. The sample is drawn from a study of T cell responses to AZD1222 COVID-19 vaccine (TCRdb year 2021). About the investigation overall: AZD1222 recipients given second doses at about 4 weeks or at about 12 weeks were pooled, since spike-specific TCR depth and breadth were not found to differ between the two schedules. Enrollment into the trials was organized by age into subgroups of 18-55, 56-69 and 70-plus years, and those subgroups contained roughly 150, 30 and 60 TCR-sequenced participants, respectively. A total of 230 or so trial participants underwent TCR sequencing, of whom some 210 received two doses of AZD1222 and about 25 received two doses of the MenACWY control vaccine. On the study overall, not on this receptor specifically: Because no day 14 peak-response samples were available, repertoires were characterized only after the peak T cell response. CD4 TCRs associated with the vaccine covered the entire spike protein, and the dominant responses were in regions 160-218 and 743-854. The 56-69-year group was small, and its depth increase did not reach significance, likely because of low power. A significant rise in spike-specific TCR breadth and depth was observed after two AZD1222 doses relative to day 0 and relative to MenACWY recipients. Conclusions about previously exposed vaccinees are limited because only a handful of AZD1222 recipients were SARS-CoV-2 seropositive at baseline. Nearly half of unique spike-specific TCRs reportedly recognized epitopes outside regions mutated in the B.1.351 and B.1.1.7 variants. Participants were mostly white British, with more females than males. The authors suggested clonal diversity may have been underestimated.

Read against the paper, the sample's time point label means: baseline before first vaccination. The vaccinee samples were drawn from two UK trials, COV001 and COV002, one of which was a single-blind randomized controlled phase 2/3 trial testing AZD1222 (ChAdOx1 nCoV-19) in healthy adults. For TCRbeta chain sequencing, PBMC samples were collected from trial participants at day 0 and at day 28 after the second dose. The CDR3 regions of human TCRbeta chains were analyzed by immunosequencing. From the authors' description of their analysis: TCRs in the repertoires were compared against a reference library of SARS-CoV-2-specific TCRs that had been generated with the MIRA antigen-specificity platform. Breadth was defined as the fraction of unique TCRs that were SARS-CoV-2-associated, and depth was defined as the fraction of total T cells that were SARS-CoV-2-associated. Using the MIRA data, each spike-specific TCR was assigned both to the spike region to which the TCR was reactive and to a CD4 or CD8 class. Log10-transformed breadth and depth values were compared by one-way ANOVA with Sidak's multiple comparisons tests. TCRdb carries this immuneACCESS record with in-frame sequences only. Its versions omit some clonotypes, under half of them owing to an unresolved V gene in the studies checked, with the rest unexplained. V, J and clone size reflect that table, while D and trimming were determined from the DNA. The sample yields approximately 110,000 clones; roughly 90% were counted once. The top ten clones comprise about 4.3% of the sample.

The source material was peripheral blood, sampled on day 0 of AZD1222 vaccination. This clonotype originated in an adult in good health. The rearrangement joined TRBV10-3 to TRBJ2-5, with a tentative D call of TRBD1 or TRBD2, each matching 6 bases. The nucleotides are TGTGCCATCAGTGAAAGGGACACGGGGGAGGAGACCCAGTACTTC. It translates to CAISERDTGEETQYF.